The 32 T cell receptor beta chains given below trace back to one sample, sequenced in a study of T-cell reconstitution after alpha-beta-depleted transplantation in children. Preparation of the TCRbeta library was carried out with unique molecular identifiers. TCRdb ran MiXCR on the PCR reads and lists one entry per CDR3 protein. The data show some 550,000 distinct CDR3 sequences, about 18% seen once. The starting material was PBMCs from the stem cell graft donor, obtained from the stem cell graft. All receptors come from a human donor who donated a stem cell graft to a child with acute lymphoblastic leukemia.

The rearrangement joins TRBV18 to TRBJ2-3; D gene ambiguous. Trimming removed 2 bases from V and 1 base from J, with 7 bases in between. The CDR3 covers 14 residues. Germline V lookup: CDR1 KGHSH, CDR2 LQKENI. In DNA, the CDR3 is TGTGCCAGCTCACCAAGGCAGGGCACAGATACGCAGTATTTT. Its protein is CASSPRQGTDTQYF.

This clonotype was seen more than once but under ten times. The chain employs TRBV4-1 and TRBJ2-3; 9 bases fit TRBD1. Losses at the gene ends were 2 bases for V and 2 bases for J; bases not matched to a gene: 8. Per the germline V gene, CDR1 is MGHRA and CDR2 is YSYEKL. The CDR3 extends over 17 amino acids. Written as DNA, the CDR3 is TGCGCCAGCAGCCAATCTACAGGGGGCGCATACACAGATACGCAGTATTTT. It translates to CASSQSTGGAYTDTQYF.

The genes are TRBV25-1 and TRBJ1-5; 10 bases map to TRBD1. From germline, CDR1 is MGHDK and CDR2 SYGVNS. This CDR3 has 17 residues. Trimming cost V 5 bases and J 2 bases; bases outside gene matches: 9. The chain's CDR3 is CASSPGQGDAGNQPQHF. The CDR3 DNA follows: TGTGCCAGCAGTCCTGGACAGGGGGATGCGGGCAATCAGCCCCAGCATTTT.

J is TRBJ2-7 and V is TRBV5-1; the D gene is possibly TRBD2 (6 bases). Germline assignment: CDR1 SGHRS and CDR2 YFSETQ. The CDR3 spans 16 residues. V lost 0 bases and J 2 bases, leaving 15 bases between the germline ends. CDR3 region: CASSLGALAATYEQYF. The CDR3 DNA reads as TGCGCCAGCAGCTTGGGGGCCTTAGCGGCTACCTACGAGCAGTACTTC. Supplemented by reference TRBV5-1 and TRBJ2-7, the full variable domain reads KAGVTQTPRYLIKTRGQQVTLSCSPISGHRSVSWYQQTPGQGLQFLFEYFSETQRNKGNFPGRFSGRQFSNSRSEMNVSTLELGDSALYLCASSLGALAATYEQYFGPGTRLTVT.

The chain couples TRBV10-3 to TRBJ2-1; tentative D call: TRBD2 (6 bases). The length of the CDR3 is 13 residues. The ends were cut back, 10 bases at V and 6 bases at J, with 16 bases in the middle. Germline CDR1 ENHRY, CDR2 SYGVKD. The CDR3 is CATEAGVGNEQFF. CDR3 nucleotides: TGTGCCACCGAAGCGGGTGTGGGCAATGAGCAGTTCTTC.

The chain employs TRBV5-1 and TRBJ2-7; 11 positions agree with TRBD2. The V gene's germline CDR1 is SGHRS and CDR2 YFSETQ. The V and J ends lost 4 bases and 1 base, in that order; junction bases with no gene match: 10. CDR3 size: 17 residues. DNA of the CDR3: TGCGCCAGCAGCCCAGTACTCACTAGCGGGAGTTCCTACGAGCAGTACTTC. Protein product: CASSPVLTSGSSYEQYF. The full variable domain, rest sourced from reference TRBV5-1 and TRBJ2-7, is KAGVTQTPRYLIKTRGQQVTLSCSPISGHRSVSWYQQTPGQGLQFLFEYFSETQRNKGNFPGRFSGRQFSNSRSEMNVSTLELGDSALYLCASSPVLTSGSSYEQYFGPGTRLTVT.

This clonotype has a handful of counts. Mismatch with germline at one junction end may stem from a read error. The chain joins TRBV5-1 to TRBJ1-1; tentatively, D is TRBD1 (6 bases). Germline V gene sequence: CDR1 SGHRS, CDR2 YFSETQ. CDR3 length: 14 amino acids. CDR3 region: CVSSSRTANTEAFF. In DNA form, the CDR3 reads TGCGTCAGCAGCTCGCGGACAGCGAACACTGAAGCTTTCTTT.

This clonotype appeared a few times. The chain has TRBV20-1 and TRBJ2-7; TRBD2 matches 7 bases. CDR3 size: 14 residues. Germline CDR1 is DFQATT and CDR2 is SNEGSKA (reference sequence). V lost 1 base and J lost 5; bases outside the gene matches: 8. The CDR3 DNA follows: TGCAGTGCTAGAGGCGGGGCGGGAGCTAACGAGCAGTACTTC. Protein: CSARGGAGANEQYF.

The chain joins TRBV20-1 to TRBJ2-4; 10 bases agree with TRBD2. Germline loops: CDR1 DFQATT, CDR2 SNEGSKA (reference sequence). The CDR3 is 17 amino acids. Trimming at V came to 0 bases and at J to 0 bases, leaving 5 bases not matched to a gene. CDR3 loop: CSARDRLAGLAKNIQYF. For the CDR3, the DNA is TGCAGTGCTAGAGACCGACTAGCGGGCTTAGCCAAAAACATTCAGTACTTC.

The CDR3 protein is CAMGPGLEGSAAFF. The CDR3 coding sequence is TGTGCCATGGGCCCCGGGCTCGAGGGGTCGGCCGCTTTCTTT. This chain uses TRBV5-6 with TRBJ1-1; D may be TRBD1 (5 bases). CDR1 and CDR2 from the germline V gene are SGHDT and YYEEEE. V was trimmed by 9 bases and J by 11 bases, leaving 26 bases between them. This CDR3 is built from 14 residues.

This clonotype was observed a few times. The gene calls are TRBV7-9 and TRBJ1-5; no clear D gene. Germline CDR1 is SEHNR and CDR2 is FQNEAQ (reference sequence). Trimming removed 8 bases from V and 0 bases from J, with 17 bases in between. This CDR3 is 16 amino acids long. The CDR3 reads CASGDQGSGSNQPQHF. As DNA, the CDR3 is TGTGCCAGCGGCGACCAAGGGAGTGGTAGCAATCAGCCCCAGCATTTT.

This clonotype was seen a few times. The CDR3 reads CASNELTTDTQYF. The CDR3 DNA reads as TGTGCCAGCAACGAGTTGACCACAGATACGCAGTATTTT. The chain is built from TRBV12-3 or TRBV12-4 and TRBJ2-3; no definite D call. Trimming took 7 bases from V and 2 from J, leaving 10 bases between them. CDR3 length: 13 amino acids.

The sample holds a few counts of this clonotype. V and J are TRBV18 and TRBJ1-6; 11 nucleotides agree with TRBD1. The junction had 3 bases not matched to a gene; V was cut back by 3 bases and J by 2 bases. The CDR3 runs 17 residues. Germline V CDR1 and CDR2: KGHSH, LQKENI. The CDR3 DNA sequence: TGTGCCAGCTCACCGAAGGACAGGGGGCCCTATAATTCACCCCTCCACTTT. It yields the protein CASSPKDRGPYNSPLHF.

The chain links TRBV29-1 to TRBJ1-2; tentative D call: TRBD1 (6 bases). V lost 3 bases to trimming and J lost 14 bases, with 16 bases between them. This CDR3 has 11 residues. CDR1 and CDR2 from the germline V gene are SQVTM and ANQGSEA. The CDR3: CSVEDLLQGTF. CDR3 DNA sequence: TGCAGCGTTGAGGACCTTCTACAGGGTACCTTC.

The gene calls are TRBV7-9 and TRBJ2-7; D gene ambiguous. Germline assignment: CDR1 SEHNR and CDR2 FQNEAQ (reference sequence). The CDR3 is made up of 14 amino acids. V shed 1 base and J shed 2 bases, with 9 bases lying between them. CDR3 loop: CASSLVGQAYEQYF. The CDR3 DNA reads TGTGCCAGCAGCTTAGTAGGCCAAGCCTACGAGCAGTACTTC. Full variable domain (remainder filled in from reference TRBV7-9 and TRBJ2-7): DTGVSQNPRHKITKRGQNVTFRCDPISEHNRLYWYRQTLGQGPEFLTYFQNEAQLEKSRLLSDRFSAERPKGSFSTLEIQRTEQGDSAMYLCASSLVGQAYEQYFGPGTRLTVT.

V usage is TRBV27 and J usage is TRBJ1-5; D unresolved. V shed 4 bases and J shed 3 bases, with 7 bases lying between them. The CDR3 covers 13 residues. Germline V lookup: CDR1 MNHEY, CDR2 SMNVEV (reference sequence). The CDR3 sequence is CASSSAFNQPQHF. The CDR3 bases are TGTGCCAGCAGTTCCGCCTTCAATCAGCCCCAGCATTTT.

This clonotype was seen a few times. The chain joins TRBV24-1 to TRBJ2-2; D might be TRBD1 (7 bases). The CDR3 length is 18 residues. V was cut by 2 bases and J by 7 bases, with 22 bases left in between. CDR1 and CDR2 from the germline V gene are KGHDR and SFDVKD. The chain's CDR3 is CATSDSQGGSQMGGELFF. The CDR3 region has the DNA TGTGCCACCAGTGATTCCCAGGGGGGATCACAGATGGGCGGGGAGCTGTTTTTT.

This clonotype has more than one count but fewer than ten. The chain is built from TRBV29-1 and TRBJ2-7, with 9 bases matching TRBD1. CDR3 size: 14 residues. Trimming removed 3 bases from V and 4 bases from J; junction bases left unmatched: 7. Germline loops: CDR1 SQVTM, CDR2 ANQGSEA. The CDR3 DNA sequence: TGCAGCGTTGAGGGGACAGGGAAGGAGTACGAGCAGTACTTC. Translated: CSVEGTGKEYEQYF.

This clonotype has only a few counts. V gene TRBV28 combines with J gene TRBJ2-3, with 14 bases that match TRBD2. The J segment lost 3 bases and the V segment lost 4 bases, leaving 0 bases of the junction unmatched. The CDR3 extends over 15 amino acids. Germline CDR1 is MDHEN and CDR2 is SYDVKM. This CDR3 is CASSWTSGRTDTQYF. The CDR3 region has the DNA TGTGCCAGCAGTTGGACTAGCGGGAGGACAGATACGCAGTATTTT.

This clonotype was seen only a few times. CDR3 DNA sequence: TGTGCCAGCAGCAGCCGGGACTTCCCTATGTCCCTCCACTTT. It translates to CASSSRDFPMSLHF. V is TRBV28 and J is TRBJ1-6; possible D gene TRBD1, 5 bases. This CDR3 has 14 amino acids. V dropped 6 bases and J dropped 14 bases, with 20 bases sitting between them. The germline CDR1 and CDR2 sequences are MDHEN and SYDVKM.

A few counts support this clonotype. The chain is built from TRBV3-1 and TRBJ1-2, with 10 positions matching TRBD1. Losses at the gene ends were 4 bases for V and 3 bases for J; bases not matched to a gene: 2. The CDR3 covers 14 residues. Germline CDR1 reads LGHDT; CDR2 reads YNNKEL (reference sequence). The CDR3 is CASSLGQGHYGYTF. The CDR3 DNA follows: TGTGCCAGCAGCCTGGGACAGGGGCACTATGGCTACACCTTC.

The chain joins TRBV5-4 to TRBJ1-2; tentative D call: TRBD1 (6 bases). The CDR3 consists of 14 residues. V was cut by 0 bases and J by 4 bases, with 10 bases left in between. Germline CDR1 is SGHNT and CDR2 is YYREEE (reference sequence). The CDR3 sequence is CASSLGQDPYGYTF. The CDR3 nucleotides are TGTGCCAGCAGCTTGGGACAGGACCCCTATGGCTACACCTTC. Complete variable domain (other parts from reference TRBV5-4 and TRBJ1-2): ETGVTQSPTHLIKTRGQQVTLRCSSQSGHNTVSWYQQALGQGPQFIFQYYREEENGRGNFPPRFSGLQFPNYSSELNVNALELDDSALYLCASSLGQDPYGYTFGSGTRLTVV.

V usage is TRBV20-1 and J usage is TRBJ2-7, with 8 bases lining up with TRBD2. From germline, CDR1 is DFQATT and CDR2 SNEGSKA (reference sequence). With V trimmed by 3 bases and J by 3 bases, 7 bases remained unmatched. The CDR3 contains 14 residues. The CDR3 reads CSARSGRSGYEQYF. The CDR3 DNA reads TGCAGTGCTAGGAGCGGGAGATCAGGCTACGAGCAGTACTTC.

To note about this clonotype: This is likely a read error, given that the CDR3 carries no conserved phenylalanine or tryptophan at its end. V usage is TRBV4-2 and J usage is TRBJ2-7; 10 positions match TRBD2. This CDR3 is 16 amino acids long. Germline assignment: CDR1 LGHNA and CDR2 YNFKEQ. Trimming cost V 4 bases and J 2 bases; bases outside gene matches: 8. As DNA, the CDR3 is TGTGCCAGCAGCCGAAAAACTAGCGGGGACACCTACGAGCAGTACTTA. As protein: CASSRKTSGDTYEQYL.

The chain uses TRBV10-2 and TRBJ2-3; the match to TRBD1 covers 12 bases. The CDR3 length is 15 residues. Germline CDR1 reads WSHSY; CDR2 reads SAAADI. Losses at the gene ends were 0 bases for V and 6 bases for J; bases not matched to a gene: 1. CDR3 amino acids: CASSESGTGGDTQYF. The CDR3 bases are TGCGCCAGCAGTGAGTCAGGGACAGGGGGCGATACGCAGTATTTT.

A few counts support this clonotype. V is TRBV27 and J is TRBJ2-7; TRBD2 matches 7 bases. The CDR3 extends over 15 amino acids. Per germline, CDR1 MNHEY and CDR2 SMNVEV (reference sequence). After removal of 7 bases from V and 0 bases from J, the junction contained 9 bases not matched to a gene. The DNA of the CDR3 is TGTGCCAGCACCTCGACTAGCTCCGGCTCCTACGAGCAGTACTTC. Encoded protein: CASTSTSSGSYEQYF.

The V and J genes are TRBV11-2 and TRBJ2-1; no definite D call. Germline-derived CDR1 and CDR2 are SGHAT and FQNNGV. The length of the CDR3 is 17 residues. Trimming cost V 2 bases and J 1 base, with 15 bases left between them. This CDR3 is CASSLTGQERSYNEQFF. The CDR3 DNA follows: TGTGCCAGCAGCTTAACGGGCCAGGAGCGTTCCTACAATGAGCAGTTCTTC.

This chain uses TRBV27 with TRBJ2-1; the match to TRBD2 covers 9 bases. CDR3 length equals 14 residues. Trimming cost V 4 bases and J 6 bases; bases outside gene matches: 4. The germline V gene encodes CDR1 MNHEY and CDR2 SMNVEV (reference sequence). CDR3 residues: CASSSGGRANEQFF. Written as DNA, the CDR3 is TGTGCCAGCAGTTCCGGCGGGAGGGCCAATGAGCAGTTCTTC.

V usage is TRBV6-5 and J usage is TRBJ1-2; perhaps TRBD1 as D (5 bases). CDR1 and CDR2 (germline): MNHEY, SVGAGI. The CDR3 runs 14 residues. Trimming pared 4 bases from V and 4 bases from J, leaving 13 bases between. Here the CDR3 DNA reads TGTGCCAGCAGTTCAAGGAGCGGGGGCTATGGCTACACCTTC. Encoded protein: CASSSRSGGYGYTF.

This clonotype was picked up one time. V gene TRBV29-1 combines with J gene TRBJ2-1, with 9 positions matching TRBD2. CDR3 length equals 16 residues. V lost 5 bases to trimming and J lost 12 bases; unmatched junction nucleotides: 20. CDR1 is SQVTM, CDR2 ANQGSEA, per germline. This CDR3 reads CSVPQDFFRGRAGQFF. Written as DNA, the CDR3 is TGCAGCGTTCCCCAAGACTTTTTTCGCGGGAGGGCCGGGCAGTTCTTC.

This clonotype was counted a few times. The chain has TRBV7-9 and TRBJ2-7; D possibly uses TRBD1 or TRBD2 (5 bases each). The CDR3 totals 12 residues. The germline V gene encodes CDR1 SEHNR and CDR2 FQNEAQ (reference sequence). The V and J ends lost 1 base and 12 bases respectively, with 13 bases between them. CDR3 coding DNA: TGTGCCAGCAGCTTAGAGGTTCCTGGGGGGTACTTC. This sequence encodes CASSLEVPGGYF.

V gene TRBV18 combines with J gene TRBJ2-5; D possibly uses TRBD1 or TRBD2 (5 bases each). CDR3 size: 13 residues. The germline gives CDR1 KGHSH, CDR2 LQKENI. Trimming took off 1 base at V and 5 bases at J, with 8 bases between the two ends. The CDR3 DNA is TGTGCCAGCTCACCACGGTGGGGGGAGACCCAGTACTTC. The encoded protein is CASSPRWGETQYF.